The source of this T cell receptor (beta chain) is a study of vaccination and CD4 T cells after COVID-19. Study in general: The stimulating agents, overlapping spike peptides, came from SARS-CoV-2, HCoV-NL63, HCoV-OC43 and HCoV-229E.

Sequenced with the Oncomine TCR Beta short-read assay was DNA taken from cultured CD4+ T cells. TCRdb re-analysed the PCR reads in MiXCR, keeping a single row per CDR3 protein. The sample includes roughly 14,000 distinct CDR3 sequences, 40% to 45% seen only once; the top ten take 20% to 25%. Treatment described: approximately 11-day PBMC culture with coronavirus spike peptide pools or control peptides (ViraFEST assay). After expanding antigen-specific T cells with peptide pools, ViraFEST sequenced their TCRs. Per germline, CDR1 WNHNN and CDR2 SYGVQD (reference sequence). CDR3 length: 13 amino acids. This clonotype is labeled as medium-sized. No antigen is known for it. At one end the junction does not follow the germline gene, possibly because of a read error.

This clonotype was obtained from a human donor with COVID-19. Sequencing was carried out using cultured CD4+ T cells from blood. The chain links TRBV10-1 to TRBJ1-1; D may be TRBD1 (5 bases). CDR3 sequence: CASSEWGGTEAFF. The CDR3 coding sequence is TGTGCCAGCAGTGAATGGGGGGGAACTGAAGCTTTCTTT.